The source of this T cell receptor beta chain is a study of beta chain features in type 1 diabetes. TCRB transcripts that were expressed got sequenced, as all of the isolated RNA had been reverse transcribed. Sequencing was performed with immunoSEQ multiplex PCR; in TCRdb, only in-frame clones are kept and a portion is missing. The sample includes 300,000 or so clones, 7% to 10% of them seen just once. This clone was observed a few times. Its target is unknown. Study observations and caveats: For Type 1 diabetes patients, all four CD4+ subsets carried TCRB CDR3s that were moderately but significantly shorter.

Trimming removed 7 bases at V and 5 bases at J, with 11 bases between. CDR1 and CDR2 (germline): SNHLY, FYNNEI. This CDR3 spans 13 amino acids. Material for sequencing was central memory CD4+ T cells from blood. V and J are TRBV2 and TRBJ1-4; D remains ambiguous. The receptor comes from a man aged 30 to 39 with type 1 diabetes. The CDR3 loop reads CASKELLNEKLFF. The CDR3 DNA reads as TGTGCCAGCAAGGAACTGCTAAATGAAAAACTGTTTTTT.